This TCR beta chain was documented in a study of CD8 T cells in Susac syndrome. The study's findings and limits: An acknowledgment was made by the study that its TCR sequencing and HLA analysis involved relatively few individuals.

Random hexamers were used to reverse transcribe an amount of about 0.45 to 1 ug RNA. An immunoSEQ multiplex PCR generated amplified TCR beta CDR3 products spanning 54 Vbeta and 13 Jbeta. Via MiXCR, TCRdb re-called the immunoSEQ multiplex PCR reads, giving one row per CDR3 protein. The sample lists some 160,000 distinct CDR3 sequences, around 96% occurring once. Concerning this clonotype: The antigen is unknown.

The multiple sclerosis controls were treatment-naive patients with relapsing-remitting disease that was stable or active. TEMRA cells were enriched by FACS, while CD8+ and CD4+ T cells were obtained through a negative isolation that was performed magnetically. The CDR3 sequence is 13 residues long. Trimming took off 2 bases at V and 3 bases at J, with 5 bases between the two ends. Germline V gives CDR1 SGHDN, CDR2 FVKESK. Material: CD8+ T cells from PBMCs. The source of this sequence is a human donor with multiple sclerosis. The V gene is TRBV14, the J gene TRBJ2-4; D is uncertain. CDR3 residues: CASSQKDKNIQYF. CDR3 in DNA: TGTGCCAGCAGCCAAAAAGACAAAAACATTCAGTACTTC. Full variable domain (missing parts from reference TRBV14 and TRBJ2-4): EAGVTQFPSHSVIEKGQTVTLRCDPISGHDNLYWYRRVMGKEIKFLLHFVKESKQDESGMPNNRFLAERTGGTYSTLKVQPAELEDSGVYFCASSQKDKNIQYFGAGTRLSVL.